This is a list of T cell receptor beta chains from one sample in a study of tumor and adjacent non-tumor tissue in lung cancer. TCRdb reprocessed the multiplex PCR reads with MiXCR, giving one entry per CDR3 protein. The data show under 250,000 distinct CDR3 sequences, 71% seen once. Specimen: lung tumor tissue. These TCRs come from a man in his fifties or sixties with non-small cell lung cancer. Each CDR3 is given with its conserved first and last residue. Each record gives: V gene, J gene, clone size, D gene, CDR3 protein, CDR3 DNA. A D gene is named only where the DNA matches it firmly. The size of a clone is reported for some rows only, either as once, few or many, or as a class for expanded clones.

TRBV20-1	TRBJ1-2	many	TRBD1	CSASLGQGYGYTF	TGCAGTGCTAGTTTAGGACAGGGGTATGGCTACACCTTC
TRBV5-4	TRBJ2-5	few	TRBD2	CASSFGLAGETQYF	TGTGCCAGCAGCTTCGGGCTAGCGGGAGAGACCCAGTACTTC
TRBV11-3	TRBJ2-5	-	TRBD2	CASRMKGGQETQYF	TGTGCCAGCAGGATGAAGGGAGGGCAAGAGACTCAGTACTTC
TRBV12-3/TRBV12-4	TRBJ1-5	-	-	CASSPRGVDGSQPQHF	TGTGCCAGCAGTCCACGAGGGGTTGATGGCAGTCAGCCCCAGCATTTT
TRBV12-3/TRBV12-4	TRBJ2-2	few	-	CASSFKSLRELFF	TGTGCCAGCAGTTTTAAGTCTCTCAGGGAGCTGTTTTTT
TRBV12-3/TRBV12-4	TRBJ1-1	-	-	CASSISRNTEAFF	TGTGCCAGCAGCATAAGCAGGAACACTGAAGCTTTCTTT
TRBV20-1	TRBJ2-6	many	-	CSARGDPGYTSSGANVLTF	TGCAGTGCTAGAGGGGACCCAGGTTACACGAGCTCTGGGGCCAACGTCCTGACTTTC
TRBV6-5	TRBJ2-1	few	-	CASSSHSSLYNEQFF	TGTGCCAGCAGTTCTCACAGTAGTCTCTACAATGAGCAGTTCTTC
TRBV12-3/TRBV12-4	TRBJ2-1	-	-	CASTLAGKLLNEQFF	TGTGCCAGCACTTTAGCCGGGAAACTCCTCAATGAACAGTTCTTC
TRBV7-8	TRBJ2-2	-	TRBD1	CASNPVGGTGLSLTGELFF	TGTGCCAGCAACCCCGTCGGGGGGACAGGGTTGTCCCTTACCGGGGAGCTGTTTTTT
TRBV12-3/TRBV12-4	TRBJ1-6	-	-	CTSSYGGQGSPLHF	TGTACCAGTAGTTACGGGGGGCAAGGTTCACCCCTCCACTTT
TRBV6-1	TRBJ1-2	-	-	CASSLDGNYGYIF	TGTGCCAGCAGCCTCGACGGGAACTATGGCTACATCTTC
TRBV6-1	TRBJ1-5	once	TRBD1	CASSQGQGLRQHQHF	TGTGCCAGCAGTCAGGGACAGGGGTTACGTCAGCACCAGCATTTT
TRBV11-2	TRBJ1-1	few	-	CASSLKLSRAFF	TGTGCCAGCAGCCTAAAACTTAGTCGGGCTTTCTTT
TRBV12-3/TRBV12-4	TRBJ2-5	-	-	CASSLGLGGAQETQYF	TGTGCCAGTAGTTTAGGTCTGGGGGGTGCGCAAGAGACCCAGTACTTC
TRBV11-2	TRBJ2-2	-	-	CASSTSGGATGELFF	TGTGCCAGCAGCACTTCAGGGGGGGCCACCGGGGAGCTGTTTTTT
TRBV4-2	TRBJ2-5	-	TRBD2	CASSQDLRAGGNQETQYF	TGTGCCAGCAGCCAAGATCTACGGGCGGGGGGAAACCAAGAGACCCAATACTTC